The TCR beta chain described here comes from a study of tumor-infiltrating lymphocytes in primary liver carcinoma. Reverse transcription of approximately 500 ng total RNA with a constant-region primer produced TCR beta cDNA. For TCR beta, libraries were produced by three nested multiplex PCR rounds using slightly modified ARM-PCR. Researchers ran the first two PCR rounds for roughly 11 cycles each with TRBV1-TRBV30 forward primers and a C-beta reverse primer. TCRdb re-called the multiplex PCR reads with MiXCR, one entry per CDR3 protein. Counted here are around 330,000 distinct CDR3 sequences, nearly 60% occurring once; the ten biggest clones make up over 15%. Blood RNA was derived from unsorted whole blood, and germline DNA was extracted too. V shed 4 bases, J shed 5 bases, and the junction held 15 bases outside the gene matches. This CDR3 spans 18 amino acids. Looked up from germline, CDR1 is MNHNS and CDR2 is SASEGT.

Sequenced: peripheral blood. The V call is TRBV6-1, the J call TRBJ2-1, with TRBD2 identical over 9 bases. This TCR was sampled from a woman aged 25-40 years with primary liver carcinoma and hepatitis B virus infection. CDR3: CASSVGGRGWGPNNEQFF. The CDR3 bases are TGTGCCAGCAGTGTAGGCGGGAGGGGCTGGGGCCCGAACAATGAGCAGTTCTTC.